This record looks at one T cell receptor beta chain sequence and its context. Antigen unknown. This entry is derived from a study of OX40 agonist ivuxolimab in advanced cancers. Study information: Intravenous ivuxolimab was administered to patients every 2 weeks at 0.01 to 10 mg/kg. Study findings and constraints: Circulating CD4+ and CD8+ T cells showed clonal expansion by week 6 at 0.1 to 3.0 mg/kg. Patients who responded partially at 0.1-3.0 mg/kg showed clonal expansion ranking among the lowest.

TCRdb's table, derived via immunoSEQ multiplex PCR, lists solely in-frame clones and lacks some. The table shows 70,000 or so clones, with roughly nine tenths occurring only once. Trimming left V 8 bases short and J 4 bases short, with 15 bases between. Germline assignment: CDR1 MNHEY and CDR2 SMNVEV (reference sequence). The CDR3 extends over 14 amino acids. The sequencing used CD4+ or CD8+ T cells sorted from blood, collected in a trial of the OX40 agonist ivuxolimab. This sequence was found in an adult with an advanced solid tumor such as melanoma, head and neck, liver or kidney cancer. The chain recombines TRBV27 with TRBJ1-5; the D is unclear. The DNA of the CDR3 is TGTGCCAGCCGTCGGACGGGAGGGAATCAGCCCCAGCATTTT. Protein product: CASRRTGGNQPQHF.